This T cell receptor beta chain came from a study of cytomegalovirus exposure and HLA in healthy donors. Turning to the study itself: In a previous analysis, approximately 110 million unique TCR beta sequences were found from roughly 200 million T cells.

This clone appeared a single time. Antigen: not known. Germline V gene data show CDR1 as LNHDA and CDR2 as SQIVND (reference sequence). V was pared by 7 bases and J by 4 bases, with 9 bases of the junction left unmatched. The CDR3 totals 15 residues. 60 Vbeta and 13 Jbeta primers were used in PCR. The repertoire was sequenced with immunoSEQ multiplex PCR; TCRdb's copy has only in-frame clones and lacks some. The repertoire consists of around 130,000 clones, with over 75% occurring once and the leading ten covering under 7%. Notes on the study in general: A later analysis reportedly found that, within productive TCRs, an Asian-associated ancestry cluster had fewer N-insertions than the mean observed across the 666 donors.

The V and J genes are TRBV19 and TRBJ2-3, with 9 bases lining up with TRBD1. The sample was PBMCs. This clonotype originated in a woman in her thirties or forties in good health and CMV-seropositive. The CDR3 bases are TGTGCCAGTACTAGGACAGGGGTTTCTTCAGATACGCAGTATTTT. Its translation is CASTRTGVSSDTQYF.